This T cell receptor (beta chain) was captured by sequencing in a study of regulatory T cells in long-lasting Graves disease. Study results and limitations: TRBV28 was favored in persistent disease, as were TRBJ1-2 and TRBJ2-5.

Library construction for TCR beta used iRepertoire HTBI primers and Arm-PCR of CDR3 regions. TCRdb used MiXCR to reprocess the multiplex PCR reads, holding one entry per CDR3 protein. The profile shows roughly 560,000 distinct CDR3 sequences, around 16% of them singletons. The CDR3 has 15 residues. V lost 7 bases to trimming and J lost 7 bases; unmatched junction nucleotides: 14. Germline V gene lookup returns CDR1 MNHNS and CDR2 SASEGT. This sample's time point: newly diagnosed GD, antithyroid drugs for less than 3 months. The TCR library was made from RNA that had been extracted from PBMCs in TRIzol. Graves' disease diagnosis used American Thyroid Association guidelines. Remarks on this clonotype: What it binds is not known.

This same sample was also part of a study on T cells in Graves' hyperthyroidism and ophthalmopathy. Per that study: First-round RT-PCR of the TCR CDR3 relied on the HTBI primer set. Also found in blood were most expanded thyroid clonotypes above 0.001.

The sample in question was peripheral blood mononuclear cells (PBMCs), obtained at new diagnosis, from a patient treated with antithyroid drugs. The clonotype originates from a woman between 40 and 65 years old with Graves disease. The chain has TRBV6-1 and TRBJ2-3; TRBD2 matches 7 bases. CDR3 region: CASNLLGGISNTQYF. As DNA, the CDR3 is TGTGCCAGCAACTTACTGGGGGGGATTTCGAATACGCAGTATTTT.